This is a list of T cell receptor beta chains from one sample in a study of T-cell memory formation after mild COVID-19. A single record per CDR3 protein comes from TCRdb applying MiXCR to the 5' RACE reads. The table shows 85,000 to 130,000 distinct CDR3 sequences, with about an eighth occurring only once. The specimen sequenced was PBMCs or a T cell subset sorted from them (not recorded which). These TCRs come from an adult woman who had mild COVID-19 (a few samples of this study predate the infection). Cell type and time point are not known. Each CDR3 is given with its conserved first and last residue.

CDR3 protein: CASSFAERTDTQYF
J gene: TRBJ2-3
V gene: TRBV7-9

CDR3 protein: CASRPLPGTGELFF
J gene: TRBJ2-2
V gene: TRBV6-5

CDR3 protein: CASSHPTAQGAFF
J gene: TRBJ1-1
V gene: TRBV4-2

CDR3 protein: CASTLAGALNEQFF
J gene: TRBJ2-1
V gene: TRBV7-9

CDR3 protein: CATSTQAGTDTQYF
J gene: TRBJ2-3
V gene: TRBV15

CDR3 protein: CSAREYSYEQYF
J gene: TRBJ2-7
V gene: TRBV20-1

CDR3 protein: CASSPGTSGDTQYF
J gene: TRBJ2-3
V gene: TRBV11-3

CDR3 protein: CAWSVSRGLHYEQYF
J gene: TRBJ2-7
V gene: TRBV30

CDR3 protein: CASGPNLNTEAFF
J gene: TRBJ1-1
V gene: TRBV12-5

CDR3 protein: CASSFSVAKNIQYF
J gene: TRBJ2-4
V gene: TRBV13

CDR3 protein: CASSLEPQGAGNTIYF
J gene: TRBJ1-3
V gene: TRBV5-6

CDR3 protein: CASSPSTSGVINEQFF
J gene: TRBJ2-1
V gene: TRBV18

CDR3 protein: CASPTVGQGNKETQYF
J gene: TRBJ2-5
V gene: TRBV25-1

CDR3 protein: CASSGNSASGRSYNEQFF
J gene: TRBJ2-1
V gene: TRBV7-9

CDR3 protein: CASSLGTGFTTDTQYF
J gene: TRBJ2-3
V gene: TRBV7-3

CDR3 protein: CASSQEGLAGSYEQYF
J gene: TRBJ2-7
V gene: TRBV4-1

CDR3 protein: CASSQVAGGTPYNEQFF
J gene: TRBJ2-1
V gene: TRBV4-3

CDR3 protein: CAISDQSKAGQRSYEQYF
J gene: TRBJ2-7
V gene: TRBV10-3

CDR3 protein: CASSEISGGPDYEQYF
J gene: TRBJ2-7
V gene: TRBV5-1

CDR3 protein: CASKGLVLYEQYF
J gene: TRBJ2-7
V gene: TRBV2

CDR3 protein: CASSFFGAGELFF
J gene: TRBJ2-2
V gene: TRBV5-4

CDR3 protein: CASSLFGATDTQYF
J gene: TRBJ2-3
V gene: TRBV27

CDR3 protein: CASSQDKGYAGREQFF
J gene: TRBJ2-1
V gene: TRBV4-2